This T cell receptor (beta chain) was recovered during a study of a mutant IDH1 vaccine in newly diagnosed glioma. Time point of the sample: baseline, week 1 (first vaccination visit). This sample's treatment: pre-vaccination baseline after standard-of-care therapy. The assay was immunoSEQ multiplex PCR, and TCRdb's table has in-frame clones only and misses some. The data show tens of thousands of clones, approximately 80% seen once. This CDR3 region has 15 residues. V shed 3 bases and J shed 4 bases, with 15 bases lying between them. Germline V gene sequence: CDR1 KGHSH, CDR2 LQKENI. The table lists this clone with a count of one.

The chain combines TRBV18 with TRBJ1-2; D remains unclear. This receptor was identified in a man aged 35 to 55 with glioma. Some clones in this sample may be carry-over from other donors' samples. Here the sequenced sample was PBMCs, taken from a glioma patient treated with radiotherapy, temozolomide or both. The CDR3 DNA follows: TGTGCCAGCTCACCCCCTGGATGGTTGGGCTATGGCTACACCTTC. Protein: CASSPPGWLGYGYTF. The variable domain in full, completed from reference TRBV18 and TRBJ1-2, reads NAGVMQNPRHLVRRRGQEARLRCSPMKGHSHVYWYRQLPEEGLKFMVYLQKENIIDESGMPKERFSAEFPKEGPSILRIQQVVRGDSAAYFCASSPPGWLGYGYTFGSGTRLTVV.